This T cell receptor beta chain was sequenced in a study of blood T cell repertoires in COVID-19. Study-wide context: The origin of the acute and convalescent COVID-19 samples was the United States, Italy and Spain. T cells, B-cell-depleted T cells, or PBMCs supplied cDNA or gDNA.

Original analysis: From reference gene primer amplification, estimates of nucleated cell counts were derived. The table came from immunoSEQ multiplex PCR; TCRdb's copy has only in-frame clones and leaves some out. V, J and clone size were drawn from that table, and D and trimming were deduced from the DNA. The table lists approximately 200,000 clones, roughly 80% of them singletons. Sequences were obtained from peripheral blood. This TCR derives from a man between 60 and 75 years old with active or convalescent COVID-19.

In DNA, the CDR3 is TGTGCCATCAGCCCCGACAGGGACGAGCAGTTCTTC. It specifies CAISPDRDEQFF. The chain recombines TRBV10-3 with TRBJ2-1, with 7 bases matching TRBD1. J gave up 10 bases and V 6 bases, and 6 bases lay outside the gene matches. The CDR3 extends over 12 amino acids. Germline V gene sequence: CDR1 ENHRY, CDR2 SYGVKD.